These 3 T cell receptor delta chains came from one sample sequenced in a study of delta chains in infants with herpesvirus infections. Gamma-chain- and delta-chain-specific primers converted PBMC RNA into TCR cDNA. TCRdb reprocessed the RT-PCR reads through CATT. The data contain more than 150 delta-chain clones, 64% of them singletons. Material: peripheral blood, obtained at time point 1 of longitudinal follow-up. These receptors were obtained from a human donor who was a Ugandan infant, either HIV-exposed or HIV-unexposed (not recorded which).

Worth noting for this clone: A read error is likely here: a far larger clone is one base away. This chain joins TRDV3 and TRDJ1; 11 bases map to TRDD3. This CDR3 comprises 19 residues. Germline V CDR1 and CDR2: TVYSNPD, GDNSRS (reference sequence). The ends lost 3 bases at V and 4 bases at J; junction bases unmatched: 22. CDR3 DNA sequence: TGTGCCTTCCCCCTTCCTTACTGGGGGATAGGCCCAGACAACGATAAACTCATCTTT. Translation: CAFPLPYWGIGPDNDKLIF. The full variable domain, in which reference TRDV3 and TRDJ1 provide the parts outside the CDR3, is CDKVTQSSPDQTVASGSEVVLLCTYDTVYSNPDLFWYRIRPDYSFQFVFYGDNSRSEGADFTQGRFSVKHILTQKAFHLVISPVRTEDSATYYCAFPLPYWGIGPDNDKLIFGKGTRVTVEP.

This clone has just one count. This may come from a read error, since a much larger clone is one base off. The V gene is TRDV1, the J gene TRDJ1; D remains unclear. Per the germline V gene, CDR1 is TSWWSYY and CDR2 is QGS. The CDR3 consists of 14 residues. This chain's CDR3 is CALGGFPVSDKPIF. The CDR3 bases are TGTGCTCTTGGGGGTTTCCCGGTCTCCGATAAACCCATCTTT.

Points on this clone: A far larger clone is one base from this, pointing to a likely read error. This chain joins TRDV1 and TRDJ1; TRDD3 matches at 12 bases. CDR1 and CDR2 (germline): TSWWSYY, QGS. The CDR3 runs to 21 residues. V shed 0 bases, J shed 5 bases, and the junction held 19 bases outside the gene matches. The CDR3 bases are TGTGCTCTTGGGGAACTCCTCCGACCAGTACTGGGGGATACCATTGAGGATAAACTCATCTTT. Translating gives CALGELLRPVLGDTIEDKLIF.